This record looks at one T cell receptor beta chain sequence and its context. The sample originates from a study of cytomegalovirus exposure and HLA in healthy donors. Per the germline V gene, CDR1 is SGHRS and CDR2 is YFSETQ. V lost 0 bases to trimming and J lost 5 bases; unmatched junction nucleotides: 7. The CDR3 has 15 amino acids. The PCR made use of 60 Vbeta and 13 Jbeta primers. TCRdb keeps only in-frame clones here, not all; method: immunoSEQ multiplex PCR. The sample has 170,000 or so clones; about 80% are singletons. The chain couples TRBV5-1 to TRBJ2-7, with 8 bases fitting TRBD2. Sequencing was carried out using PBMCs. The sequence was obtained from a woman aged 25 to 39 in good health and CMV-seropositive. CDR3 region: CASSLEGTRRDEQYF. The CDR3 coding sequence is TGCGCCAGCAGCTTGGAAGGGACTAGACGGGACGAGCAGTACTTC.